This T cell receptor beta chain derives from a study of T cells in Graves' hyperthyroidism and ophthalmopathy. This clonotype was seen at least ten times. CDR3 length equals 17 residues. CDR1 is LGHDT and CDR2 is YNNKEL in the germline V gene (reference sequence). With V trimmed by 4 bases and J by 6 bases, 13 bases remained unmatched. What was amplified from RNA transcripts were TCR beta CDR3 regions. HTBI primers were the set used in a first-round RT-PCR of the TCR CDR3. TCRdb re-derived calls from the multiplex PCR reads in MiXCR, one entry per CDR3 protein. The sample holds roughly 290,000 distinct CDR3 sequences, 10% to 15% seen once.

The sequenced sample consisted of blood. The origin of this receptor is a woman aged 25 to 39 with Graves' hyperthyroidism that later progressed to Graves' ophthalmopathy. The chain joins TRBV3-1 to TRBJ2-1; TRBD2 aligns across 9 bases. The chain's CDR3 is CASSPGALAGFFNEQFF. In DNA form, the CDR3 reads TGTGCCAGCAGCCCCGGGGCCCTAGCGGGGTTTTTCAATGAGCAGTTCTTC.